Listed here are 26 T cell receptor beta chains from one sample, sequenced in a study of T cell responses to AZD1222 COVID-19 vaccine (dated by TCRdb to the early 2020s). The method was the immunoSEQ multiplex PCR assay. TCRdb mirrors the immuneACCESS table, restricted to in-frame sequences. Some clones are absent from its copies; in checked studies, under half trace to an unresolved V gene, and the reason for the others is unknown. This sample lists about 110,000 clones; under 95% were detected once. The ten largest make up about 20% of the sample. Sample time point, as interpreted from the label and publication: baseline before first vaccination. The material sequenced was peripheral blood, taken on day 0 of AZD1222 vaccination. These TCRs come from an adult in good health.

This clone showed up just once. The rearrangement uses TRBV20-1 and TRBJ1-1; unclear D gene. CDR1 DFQATT and CDR2 SNEGSKA come from the germline V gene (reference sequence). Trimming took 5 bases from V and 2 from J, leaving 6 bases between them. CDR3 length equals 11 residues. CDR3 in DNA: TGCAGTGCTCCAGATAACACTGAAGCTTTCTTT. The encoded protein is CSAPDNTEAFF.

The CDR3 nucleotides are TGTGCCACCAGGAGGGGGCGCTTAGACACCGGGGAGCTGTTTTTT. Protein product: CATRRGRLDTGELFF. V and J are TRBV11-1 and TRBJ2-2, with D perhaps matching TRBD1 (7 bases). Germline values: CDR1 SGHAT, CDR2 FQDESV (reference sequence). The CDR3 extends over 15 amino acids. The V end lost 10 bases, the J end lost 3 bases, and 18 bases lay between the germline ends.

This rearrangement joins TRBV5-1 to TRBJ1-2; 8 positions match TRBD1. CDR1 is SGHRS, CDR2 YFSETQ, per germline. This CDR3 is 15 amino acids long. The V gene end was trimmed by 6 bases and the J gene end by 4 bases; junction bases not matched to a gene: 11. The CDR3 loop reads CASKDRAAVGYGYTF. DNA for the CDR3: TGCGCCAGCAAGGACAGGGCGGCCGTAGGCTATGGCTACACCTTC.

The chain has TRBV7-9 and TRBJ2-5; 10 bases map to TRBD1. The V gene's germline CDR1 is SEHNR and CDR2 FQNEAQ (reference sequence). V was clipped by 5 bases and J by 5 bases; unmatched bases: 8. CDR3 length: 15 residues. Here the CDR3 reads CASSGGDRGSETQYF. Here the CDR3 DNA reads TGTGCCAGCAGCGGAGGGGACAGGGGTTCGGAGACCCAGTACTTC.

The V gene is TRBV6-5, the J gene TRBJ1-1; 11 bases align to TRBD1. V lost 2 bases, J lost 5 bases, and 7 bases stayed unmatched. CDR1 and CDR2 (germline): MNHEY, SVGAGI. The CDR3 has 16 amino acids. The CDR3 DNA reads as TGTGCCAGCAGTTACCCTTCGGGACAGGGGGTTACTGAAGCTTTCTTT. It specifies CASSYPSGQGVTEAFF.

The chain is built from TRBV7-2 and TRBJ1-2, with TRBD1 identical over 9 bases. The CDR3 covers 16 residues. Germline loops: CDR1 SGHTA, CDR2 FQGNSA. The junction had 7 bases not matched to a gene; V was cut back by 5 bases and J by 0 bases. The CDR3 spells CASSRTGDPANYGYTF. The CDR3 nucleotides are TGTGCCAGCAGCCGGACAGGGGACCCAGCTAACTATGGCTACACCTTC.

This clone was picked up one time. The chain carries TRBV3-1 (or the pseudogene TRBV3-2) and TRBJ2-5; TRBD1 agrees at 7 bases. The CDR3 consists of 15 residues. CDR1 LGHDT and CDR2 YNNKEL come from the germline V gene (reference sequence). Unmatched junction bases numbered 7, after V lost 6 bases and J lost 0 bases. As DNA, the CDR3 is TGTGCCAGCAGTCAAAGGACAGGTTACCAAGAGACCCAGTACTTC. Protein sequence: CASSQRTGYQETQYF.

The V call is TRBV10-3, the J call TRBJ2-5; 7 nucleotides line up with TRBD1. CDR1 and CDR2 (germline): ENHRY, SYGVKD. V lost 6 bases and J lost 1; bases outside the gene matches: 2. The CDR3 has 13 residues. The CDR3 reads CAIRGQLQETQYF. CDR3 bases: TGTGCCATCAGGGGACAGCTCCAAGAGACCCAGTACTTC.

This clone occurred a few times. J is TRBJ2-7 and V is TRBV3-1 (or the pseudogene TRBV3-2); D unclear. Germline CDR1 is LGHDT and CDR2 is YNNKEL (reference sequence). The CDR3 contains 12 residues. V lost 0 bases, J lost 0 bases, and 0 bases lay in between. CDR3 nucleotide sequence: TGTGCCAGCAGCCAAGACTCCTACGAGCAGTACTTC. Its translation: CASSQDSYEQYF.

The V gene is TRBV4-2, the J gene TRBJ1-2; 7 bases agree with TRBD1. Germline values: CDR1 LGHNA, CDR2 YNFKEQ. The CDR3 runs to 15 residues. With 0 bases clipped from V and 5 bases from J, the junction kept 6 bases outside the gene matches. This chain's CDR3 is CASSQDGQGEYGYTF. The CDR3 coding sequence is TGTGCCAGCAGCCAAGATGGCCAGGGGGAATATGGCTACACCTTC.

The chain carries TRBV19 and TRBJ2-7, with unresolved D. Trimming cost V 11 bases and J 5 bases, with 7 bases left between them. The germline gives CDR1 LNHDA, CDR2 SQIVND (reference sequence). The CDR3 runs 9 residues. The CDR3 bases are TGTGCCCACCTTCACGAGCAGTACTTC. This encodes CAHLHEQYF.

The rearrangement links TRBV19 to TRBJ2-7; no firm D call. Germline CDR1 is LNHDA and CDR2 is SQIVND (reference sequence). This CDR3 contains 14 residues. The V gene lost 6 bases and the J gene lost 1 base, with 13 bases spanning the gap. CDR3 sequence reads: CASSRAAPSYEQYF. CDR3 in DNA: TGTGCCAGTAGCCGTGCGGCACCTTCCTACGAGCAGTACTTC.

The chain is built from TRBV4-3 and TRBJ2-2; the match to TRBD1 covers 7 bases. Germline V lookup: CDR1 LGHNA, CDR2 YSLEER. The V segment lost 10 bases and the J segment 1 base; nucleotides outside the gene matches: 9. There are 15 residues in the CDR3. CDR3: CATREGGVNTGELFF. CDR3 DNA: TGCGCCACCAGGGAAGGGGGCGTGAACACCGGGGAGCTGTTTTTT.

As regards this clone: Other DNA sequences from this sample encode an identical CDR3 as well. The chain is built from TRBV15 and TRBJ1-2; D is possibly TRBD1 (5 bases). Trimming took off 0 bases at V and 5 bases at J, with 10 bases between the two ends. Germline CDR1 reads LNHNV; CDR2 reads YYDKDF (reference sequence). This CDR3 comprises 14 residues. The DNA of the CDR3 is TGTGCCACCAGCAGAGATCGGCGGGGGTATGGCTACACCTTC. It is translated as CATSRDRRGYGYTF.

V is TRBV5-5 and J is TRBJ2-7; D not resolved. The ends were cut back, 0 bases at V and 3 bases at J, with 10 bases in the middle. Germline V gene data show CDR1 as SGHKS and CDR2 as YYEKEE (reference sequence). The length of the CDR3 is 14 residues. CDR3 DNA sequence: TGTGCCAGCAGCTTGGAACTGTTTAGCTACGAGCAGTACTTC. Protein sequence: CASSLELFSYEQYF. The full variable domain, in which reference TRBV5-5 and TRBJ2-7 provide the parts outside the CDR3, is DAGVTQSPTHLIKTRGQQVTLRCSPISGHKSVSWYQQVLGQGPQFIFQYYEKEERGRGNFPDRFSARQFPNYSSELNVNALLLGDSALYLCASSLELFSYEQYFGPGTRLTVT.

The chain employs TRBV29-1 and TRBJ1-2, with a weak D call TRBD1 (6 bases). CDR3 length: 15 residues. CDR1 is SQVTM, CDR2 ANQGSEA, per germline. Trimming stripped 2 bases from V and 3 bases from J, with 16 bases between. The CDR3 DNA reads TGCAGCGTTGAAACCCTACCCCGACAGGACTATGGCTACACCTTC. Translation gives CSVETLPRQDYGYTF. Based on the CDR3 plus reference TRBV29-1 and TRBJ1-2, the full variable domain is SAVISQKPSRDICQRGTSLTIQCQVDSQVTMMFWYRQQPGQSLTLIATANQGSEATYESGFVIDKFPISRPNLTFSTLTVSNMSPEDSSIYLCSVETLPRQDYGYTFGSGTRLTVV.

The gene calls are TRBV3-1 (or the pseudogene TRBV3-2) and TRBJ2-5, with a possible D match to TRBD2 (5 bases). The CDR3 is 15 residues long. V was trimmed by 4 bases and J by 5 bases, leaving 17 bases between them. Germline assignment: CDR1 LGHDT and CDR2 YNNKEL (reference sequence). Here the CDR3 reads CASSLAGLAQETQYF. CDR3 nucleotide sequence: TGTGCCAGCAGCCTCGCGGGTTTAGCCCAGGAGACCCAGTACTTC.

This clone appeared a single time. The genes are TRBV5-1 and TRBJ1-1; D possibly corresponds to TRBD1 (6 bases). CDR3 length: 13 amino acids. Germline V gene data show CDR1 as SGHRS and CDR2 as YFSETQ. Trimming removed 2 bases at V and 3 bases at J, with 8 bases between. The CDR3, as DNA: TGCGCCAGCAGCTTAAACAGGGACACTGAAGCTTTCTTT. Its protein product is CASSLNRDTEAFF.

V and J are TRBV7-2 and TRBJ2-3; D is tentatively TRBD1 or TRBD2 (8 bases each). Germline assignment: CDR1 SGHTA and CDR2 FQGNSA. The CDR3 sequence is 16 residues long. The V end lost 6 bases, the J end lost 2 bases, and 18 bases lay between the germline ends. CDR3 amino acids: CASRSGGGGLTDTQYF. The CDR3 DNA is TGTGCCAGCAGATCAGGGGGCGGGGGGCTCACAGATACGCAGTATTTT.

V usage is TRBV5-5 and J usage is TRBJ1-2; 9 nucleotides agree with TRBD1. The ends lost 4 bases at V and 5 bases at J; junction bases unmatched: 6. This CDR3 is built from 14 residues. The germline gives CDR1 SGHKS, CDR2 YYEKEE (reference sequence). CDR3 protein: CASSIGGQGYGYTF. The CDR3 DNA reads as TGTGCCAGCAGCATAGGAGGACAGGGGTATGGCTACACCTTC.

The chain uses TRBV14 and TRBJ2-2; TRBD2 matches 8 bases. V gave up 3 bases and J gave up 2 bases; unmatched junction bases: 5. There are 16 residues in the CDR3. Germline V CDR1 and CDR2: SGHDN, FVKESK. CDR3 sequence reads: CASSQTAGANTGELFF. The CDR3 region has the DNA TGTGCCAGCAGCCAGACAGCGGGGGCTAACACCGGGGAGCTGTTTTTT.

V usage is TRBV29-1 and J usage is TRBJ1-4; unclear D gene. Germline V CDR1 and CDR2: SQVTM, ANQGSEA. The CDR3 runs 13 residues. The ends were cut back, 2 bases at V and 7 bases at J, with 11 bases in the middle. CDR3 residues: CSVESGEGEKLFF. Written as DNA, the CDR3 is TGCAGCGTTGAATCTGGGGAGGGTGAAAAACTGTTTTTT.

The chain employs TRBV4-3 and TRBJ1-5; no reliable D call. V shed 5 bases and J shed 7 bases, with 15 bases lying between them. CDR1 is LGHNA, CDR2 YSLEER, per germline. CDR3 length: 14 residues. The CDR3 sequence: CASSASLVGQPQHF. The DNA for the CDR3 is TGCGCCAGCAGCGCCTCACTGGTCGGGCAGCCCCAGCATTTT.

The genes are TRBV5-1 and TRBJ1-1; the D gene is possibly TRBD1 (6 bases). The CDR3 spans 13 residues. Germline CDR1 SGHRS, CDR2 YFSETQ. Trimming took off 4 bases at V and 4 bases at J, with 11 bases between the two ends. The CDR3 region has the DNA TGCGCCAGCAGCCGGCAGGGGTTCACTGAAGCTTTCTTT. Encoded protein: CASSRQGFTEAFF.

This sequence joins TRBV5-4 and TRBJ1-1; 8 bases agree with TRBD1. CDR1 is SGHNT, CDR2 YYREEE, per germline (reference sequence). V shed 3 bases, J shed 3 bases, and the junction held 10 bases outside the gene matches. The CDR3 loop spans 16 amino acids. CDR3 amino acids: CASSWQGAIWDTEAFF. CDR3 DNA: TGTGCCAGCAGCTGGCAGGGGGCGATTTGGGACACTGAAGCTTTCTTT.

CDR3 bases: TGTGCCAGCAGCGAACAGGGAGGGTCTTCACCCCTCCACTTT. Encoded protein: CASSEQGGSSPLHF. V is TRBV9 and J is TRBJ1-6, with TRBD1 as a possible D gene (6 bases). The CDR3 length is 14 residues. Trimming took 3 bases from V and 9 from J, leaving 13 bases between them. The V gene's germline CDR1 is SGDLS and CDR2 YYNGEE.